This T cell receptor beta chain was sequenced during a study of CD8 T cells in Susac syndrome. The authors carried out high-throughput sequencing of TCR beta. They applied it to CD8+ and CD4+ T cells obtained from blood. A quantity of about 0.5 to 1 ug RNA underwent reverse transcription using random hexamers. Amplification of TCR beta CDR3 used immunoSEQ multiplex PCR across 54 Vbeta and 13 Jbeta. TCRdb called the immunoSEQ multiplex PCR reads again in MiXCR, with one record for every CDR3 protein. The data hold more than 95,000 distinct CDR3 sequences, with over 85% observed a single time. CDR1 is DFQATT and CDR2 is SNEGSKA in the germline V gene (reference sequence). CDR3 length: 17 residues. The J segment lost 7 bases and the V segment lost 2 bases, leaving 17 bases of the junction unmatched.

The clonotype comes from a human donor with multiple sclerosis. The chain couples TRBV20-1 to TRBJ2-1, with TRBD2 identical over 7 bases. Source material: CD8+ T cells from PBMCs. The CDR3 DNA follows: TGCAGTGCTAGATCGGCCCTTCGGGGGGAGAGGAGGAATGAGCAGTTCTTC. It is translated as CSARSALRGERRNEQFF.